The 31 T cell receptor beta chains below come from one sample, sequenced in a study of cytomegalovirus exposure and HLA in healthy donors. The PCR employed 60 Vbeta primers together with 13 Jbeta primers. Using immunoSEQ multiplex PCR, the repertoire was profiled, and TCRdb retains in-frame clones only, with some absent. The sample has around 95,000 clones, approximately 74% seen once. The sequenced sample consisted of PBMCs. These receptors were taken from a male donor in good health and CMV-seronegative.

In its sample, this clone was seen a few times. The chain joins TRBV5-4 to TRBJ2-7; 9 bases align to TRBD1. The CDR3 length is 18 residues. Germline CDR1 is SGHNT and CDR2 is YYREEE (reference sequence). The trim removed 4 bases at V and 6 bases at J, leaving 20 bases unmatched. The CDR3 DNA reads TGTGCCAGCAGCCCCGCCGGGACAGGGAATAATCGGGGTATCGAGCAGTACTTC. Protein: CASSPAGTGNNRGIEQYF.

J is TRBJ2-1 and V is TRBV9; the match to TRBD1 covers 9 bases. Germline V lookup: CDR1 SGDLS, CDR2 YYNGEE. The CDR3 is 16 amino acids. V lost 2 bases to trimming and J lost 4 bases; unmatched junction nucleotides: 7. As DNA, the CDR3 is TGTGCCAGCAGCGTTTCCCCGGGACAGGGATACAATGAGCAGTTCTTC. Protein: CASSVSPGQGYNEQFF.

The CDR3 region has the DNA TGTGCCAGCAGCACTACCACCGGGACTAGTTTTTTAGAGACCCAGTACTTC. It yields the protein CASSTTTGTSFLETQYF. The V and J genes are TRBV7-9 and TRBJ2-5; 8 positions agree with TRBD2. The CDR3 has 17 amino acids. Trimming at V came to 5 bases and at J to 4 bases, leaving 15 bases not matched to a gene. The germline V gene encodes CDR1 SEHNR and CDR2 FQNEAQ (reference sequence). Looking up the rest from reference TRBV7-9 and TRBJ2-5 gives the full variable domain: DTGVSQNPRHKITKRGQNVTFRCDPISEHNRLYWYRQTLGQGPEFLTYFQNEAQLEKSRLLSDRFSAERPKGSFSTLEIQRTEQGDSAMYLCASSTTTGTSFLETQYFGPGTRLLVL.

This clone was observed a single time. V gene TRBV7-2 combines with J gene TRBJ2-5; 13 bases match TRBD2. CDR3 size: 16 residues. V was clipped by 4 bases and J by 4 bases; unmatched bases: 6. Germline assignment: CDR1 SGHTA and CDR2 FQGNSA. The DNA of the CDR3 is TGTGCCAGCAGCTCTTCTAGGACTAGCGGGAGAGAGACCCAGTACTTC. Amino acids: CASSSSRTSGRETQYF.

The chain links TRBV13 to TRBJ2-3; TRBD1 matches at 7 bases. The CDR3 loop spans 17 amino acids. Germline values: CDR1 PRHDT, CDR2 FYEKMQ (reference sequence). After removal of 4 bases from V and 0 bases from J, the junction contained 10 bases not matched to a gene. CDR3 region: CASSSRDRRPSTDTQYF. CDR3 sequence (DNA): TGTGCCAGCAGCTCTCGGGACAGACGGCCTAGCACAGATACGCAGTATTTT.

This chain connects TRBV27 to TRBJ2-7, with 9 bases lining up with TRBD1. CDR3 length equals 15 residues. Germline lookup yields CDR1 MNHEY and CDR2 SMNVEV (reference sequence). Trimming removed 5 bases from V and 7 bases from J; junction bases left unmatched: 12. The CDR3 sequence is CASSKWDRVLGEQYF. The CDR3 nucleotides are TGTGCCAGCAGTAAATGGGACAGGGTTCTGGGGGAGCAGTACTTC.

The CDR3 reads CASSFPGQGVWETQYF. For the CDR3, the DNA is TGTGCCAGCAGCTTCCCCGGACAGGGGGTTTGGGAGACCCAGTACTTC. This chain uses TRBV11-1 with TRBJ2-5, with 10 bases matching TRBD1. CDR1 is SGHAT and CDR2 is FQDESV in the germline V gene (reference sequence). The trim removed 3 bases at V and 5 bases at J, leaving 9 bases unmatched. This CDR3 is 16 amino acids long.

The chain combines TRBV25-1 with TRBJ1-2, with a possible D match to TRBD1 (6 bases). The CDR3 runs 16 residues. Trimming stripped 3 bases from V and 4 bases from J, with 18 bases between. In germline, CDR1 is MGHDK, CDR2 SYGVNS. In nucleotides, the CDR3 is TGTGCCAGCAGTGATCTGTTGGCAGGGGTTGGCTATGGCTACACCTTC. Translated, it gives CASSDLLAGVGYGYTF.

The gene calls are TRBV2 and TRBJ1-5; the D gene is possibly TRBD1 (5 bases). Germline loops: CDR1 SNHLY, CDR2 FYNNEI. With 4 bases removed from V and 2 bases from J, the gap between germline ends came to 6 bases. This CDR3 contains 13 residues. The CDR3 nucleotides read TGTGCCAGCAGTGGGGGGGGCAATCAGCCCCAGCATTTT. The encoded protein is CASSGGGNQPQHF.

Remarks on this clone: Other DNA sequences of this sample code for an identical CDR3. The chain couples TRBV9 to TRBJ2-1, with 8 bases identical to TRBD2. There are 15 residues in the CDR3. From germline, CDR1 is SGDLS and CDR2 YYNGEE. V lost 0 bases to trimming and J lost 3 bases; unmatched junction nucleotides: 2. The CDR3 protein is CASSVGLAGYNEQFF. In nucleotides, the CDR3 is TGTGCCAGCAGCGTAGGGCTAGCGGGCTACAATGAGCAGTTCTTC.

This chain links TRBV5-6 with TRBJ2-7; 10 bases map to TRBD2. The germline V gene encodes CDR1 SGHDT and CDR2 YYEEEE. V lost 0 bases and J lost 3; bases outside the gene matches: 6. The CDR3 extends over 16 amino acids. The CDR3 DNA sequence: TGTGCCAGCAGCTTGGTAGGGACTAGCGAGATCTACGAGCAGTACTTC. Translated: CASSLVGTSEIYEQYF.

The chain recombines TRBV7-2 with TRBJ2-7; TRBD2 matches at 7 bases. Germline V CDR1 and CDR2: SGHTA, FQGNSA. V shed 2 bases and J 0 bases; nucleotides not matched to a gene: 7. The CDR3 totals 16 residues. The CDR3 DNA follows: TGTGCCAGCAGCTTAAACCCTAGCGGAGCCTCCTACGAGCAGTACTTC. It is translated as CASSLNPSGASYEQYF.

CDR3 loop: CASSRTGGRRNYGYTF. The CDR3 DNA is TGTGCCAGCAGCCGGACAGGGGGTAGGCGCAACTATGGCTACACCTTC. This chain joins TRBV5-4 and TRBJ1-2; 10 nucleotides agree with TRBD1. Trimming cost V 4 bases and J 2 bases; bases outside gene matches: 8. This CDR3 spans 16 amino acids. Per the germline V gene, CDR1 is SGHNT and CDR2 is YYREEE (reference sequence).

The J gene is TRBJ2-2, the V gene TRBV2, with D possibly TRBD1 on 5 matching bases. CDR1 is SNHLY and CDR2 is FYNNEI in the germline V gene. The length of the CDR3 is 15 residues. The V gene lost 7 bases and the J gene lost 4 bases, with 16 bases spanning the gap. The CDR3 is CASISQGVGTGELFF. CDR3 DNA: TGTGCCAGCATCTCGCAGGGCGTGGGCACCGGGGAGCTGTTTTTT. The variable domain in full, with the rest retrieved from reference TRBV2 and TRBJ2-2, is EPEVTQTPSHQVTQMGQEVILRCVPISNHLYFYWYRQILGQKVEFLVSFYNNEISEKSEIFDDQFSVERPDGSNFTLKIRSTKLEDSAMYFCASISQGVGTGELFFGEGSRLTVL.

V usage is TRBV7-2 and J usage is TRBJ2-3, with a tentative D call TRBD2 (6 bases). The germline V gene encodes CDR1 SGHTA and CDR2 FQGNSA. This CDR3 region has 15 residues. Trimming pared 3 bases from V and 2 bases from J, leaving 12 bases between. The CDR3 bases are TGTGCCAGCAGCTTTTCTCCGGGAGACACAGATACGCAGTATTTT. This sequence encodes CASSFSPGDTDTQYF.

The V and J genes are TRBV6-6 and TRBJ1-2, with D perhaps TRBD1 (6 bases). Germline assignment: CDR1 MNHNY and CDR2 SVGAGI (reference sequence). This CDR3 comprises 15 residues. Trimming removed 2 bases from V and 5 bases from J, with 15 bases in between. The CDR3 sequence is CASSYLAGARYGYTF. The CDR3 DNA reads TGTGCCAGCAGTTACCTCGCGGGGGCCCGGTATGGCTACACCTTC.

This rearrangement joins TRBV7-2 to TRBJ1-1, with D maybe TRBD1 (5 bases). Germline CDR1 reads SGHTA; CDR2 reads FQGNSA. The CDR3 has 15 residues. V lost 5 bases to trimming and J lost 1 base, with 14 bases between them. CDR3 nucleotides: TGTGCCAGCAGCCTCCAGGGAGGAGGGAACACTGAAGCTTTCTTT. Protein: CASSLQGGGNTEAFF.

V gene TRBV28 combines with J gene TRBJ2-6; 12 bases are shared with TRBD1. CDR1 MDHEN and CDR2 SYDVKM come from the germline V gene. Germline trimming cut 5 bases from V and 2 bases from J; bases unmatched to any gene: 7. CDR3 size: 18 residues. The CDR3 DNA is TGTGCCAGCAGTGCCGCGGGACAGGGGGCGGCTGGGGCCAACGTCCTGACTTTC. It specifies CASSAAGQGAAGANVLTF.

This clone was counted a few times. The chain carries TRBV28 and TRBJ1-1, with a tentative D call TRBD1 (6 bases). The length of the CDR3 is 13 residues. The germline V gene has CDR1 MDHEN and CDR2 SYDVKM. V lost 6 bases and J 11 bases, leaving 19 bases between the germline ends. The CDR3 coding sequence is TGTGCCAGCAGGGCATACGGGACATCAAGTGCTTTCTTT. Protein: CASRAYGTSSAFF.

V gene TRBV15 combines with J gene TRBJ2-3; 9 bases line up with TRBD1. J lost 4 bases, V lost 5 bases, and 7 bases had no gene match. The CDR3 contains 15 residues. The germline CDR1 and CDR2 sequences are LNHNV and YYDKDF (reference sequence). The CDR3 region is CATSGVTGGADTQYF. The CDR3 DNA follows: TGTGCCACCAGCGGCGTAACAGGGGGCGCAGATACGCAGTATTTT.

This chain uses TRBV30 with TRBJ1-4; 8 nucleotides align to TRBD1. V was pared by 7 bases and J by 6 bases, with 10 bases of the junction left unmatched. CDR1 is GTSNPN, CDR2 SVGIG, per germline (reference sequence). The CDR3 extends over 14 amino acids. The CDR3 sequence: CASKRTGRDEKLFF. The CDR3 DNA sequence: TGTGCCTCAAAACGGACAGGGAGGGATGAAAAACTGTTTTTT. The variable domain in full, with the rest retrieved from reference TRBV30 and TRBJ1-4, is SQTIHQWPATLVQPVGSPLSLECTVEGTSNPNLYWYRQAAGRGLQLLFYSVGIGQISSEVPQNLSASRPQDRQFILSSKKLLLSDSGFYLCASKRTGRDEKLFFGSGTQLSVL.

This chain joins TRBV11-3 and TRBJ2-7; TRBD2 matches at 7 bases. Germline V gene data show CDR1 as SGHNT and CDR2 as YENEEA. There are 16 residues in the CDR3. V lost 5 bases to trimming and J lost 5 bases; unmatched junction nucleotides: 15. The CDR3 sequence is CASSRIQRDEDHEQYF. The DNA for the CDR3 is TGTGCCAGCAGCCGCATTCAGCGGGATGAGGACCACGAGCAGTACTTC.

The rearrangement joins TRBV28 to TRBJ2-7; D is ambiguous. V was clipped by 3 bases and J by 1 base, with 10 bases between them. The germline gives CDR1 MDHEN, CDR2 SYDVKM. This CDR3 is built from 14 residues. The DNA for the CDR3 is TGTGCCAGCAGTTTGGTTCGACAATCCTACGAGCAGTACTTC. Translated: CASSLVRQSYEQYF. The variable domain in full, with the rest retrieved from reference TRBV28 and TRBJ2-7, is DVKVTQSSRYLVKRTGEKVFLECVQDMDHENMFWYRQDPGLGLRLIYFSYDVKMKEKGDIPEGYSVSREKKERFSLILESASTNQTSMYLCASSLVRQSYEQYFGPGTRLTVT.

The rearrangement links TRBV9 to TRBJ2-2; D remains ambiguous. CDR3 length equals 13 residues. Deletions cut 0 bases from V and 6 bases from J, with 6 bases between. Germline loops: CDR1 SGDLS, CDR2 YYNGEE. CDR3 in DNA: TGTGCCAGCAGCGTAGCGGGTTCCGGGGAGCTGTTTTTT. Translating gives CASSVAGSGELFF.

This clone was detected once. The J gene is TRBJ1-4, the V gene TRBV25-1; D might be TRBD1 (5 bases). V lost 2 bases, J lost 3 bases, and 10 bases lay in between. The CDR3 covers 15 residues. CDR1 and CDR2 (germline): MGHDK, SYGVNS. The CDR3 DNA reads TGTGCCAGCAGTGAACTCAGGGTTGCTAATGAAAAACTGTTTTTT. This translates into CASSELRVANEKLFF. The full variable domain, rest sourced from reference TRBV25-1 and TRBJ1-4, is EADIYQTPRYLVIGTGKKITLECSQTMGHDKMYWYQQDPGMELHLIHYSYGVNSTEKGDLSSESTVSRIRTEHFPLTLESARPSHTSQYLCASSELRVANEKLFFGSGTQLSVL.

The chain couples TRBV27 to TRBJ2-7, with TRBD2 matching over 9 bases. CDR1 is MNHEY and CDR2 is SMNVEV in the germline V gene (reference sequence). Trimming at V came to 6 bases and at J to 5 bases, leaving 5 bases not matched to a gene. The CDR3 totals 13 residues. This chain's CDR3 is CASSLAGNHEQYF. The CDR3 nucleotides are TGTGCCAGCAGCCTAGCGGGAAACCACGAGCAGTACTTC.

The chain combines TRBV5-1 with TRBJ2-3; the D is unclear. V shed 0 bases and J shed 0 bases, with 8 bases lying between them. The length of the CDR3 is 15 residues. Germline CDR1 reads SGHRS; CDR2 reads YFSETQ. In DNA form, the CDR3 reads TGCGCCAGCAGCTTGGCAGGTCAGAGCACAGATACGCAGTATTTT. This gives the protein CASSLAGQSTDTQYF.

The chain's CDR3 is CASSRPTDPYEQYF. The CDR3 DNA reads TGTGCCAGCAGCCGGCCAACAGATCCCTACGAGCAGTACTTC. The rearrangement uses TRBV11-2 and TRBJ2-7, with D hard to call. The CDR3 is 14 amino acids. The germline V gene encodes CDR1 SGHAT and CDR2 FQNNGV. V lost 5 bases and J 2 bases, leaving 13 bases between the germline ends.

For the CDR3, the DNA is TGCAGCGTTGAAAGGGGGGGAAACACTGAAGCTTTCTTT. It specifies CSVERGGNTEAFF. J is TRBJ1-1 and V is TRBV29-1; D is perhaps TRBD1 (6 bases). Trimming pared 2 bases from V and 2 bases from J, leaving 9 bases between. CDR1 and CDR2 from the germline V gene are SQVTM and ANQGSEA. This CDR3 spans 13 amino acids.

The chain recombines TRBV7-8 with TRBJ2-7; 15 nucleotides align to TRBD2. The length of the CDR3 is 17 residues. Losses at the gene ends were 7 bases for V and 2 bases for J; bases not matched to a gene: 9. Germline assignment: CDR1 SGHVS and CDR2 FQNEAQ. The CDR3 spells CASTRTSGRANPYEQYF. For the CDR3, the DNA is TGTGCCAGCACCCGGACTAGCGGGAGGGCCAACCCCTACGAGCAGTACTTC.

The V call is TRBV10-3, the J call TRBJ2-1; tentative D call: TRBD1 (5 bases). V was pared by 0 bases and J by 4 bases, with 19 bases between. Germline values: CDR1 ENHRY, CDR2 SYGVKD. The CDR3 loop spans 18 amino acids. The CDR3 sequence is CAISESKSGAALYNEQFF. The CDR3 DNA is TGTGCCATCAGTGAGTCAAAGTCTGGGGCAGCATTATACAATGAGCAGTTCTTC.